This record concerns one TCR beta chain sequence. The identical CDR3 is also encoded by other nucleotide sequences in the sample. V shed 1 base and J shed 4 bases, with 13 bases lying between them. Per germline, CDR1 SGHVS and CDR2 FNYEAQ. The CDR3 contains 15 residues. The entry originates in a study of cytomegalovirus exposure and HLA in healthy donors. Amplification used 60 Vbeta primers and 13 Jbeta primers. Libraries were prepared by immunoSEQ multiplex PCR; TCRdb keeps only in-frame clonotypes and omits some of them. The data contain 180,000 or so clones, more than 65% of them singletons. This clonotype was sampled from a female donor in good health and CMV-seronegative. J is TRBJ1-1 and V is TRBV7-6; D is ambiguous. Sequencing was carried out using PBMCs. The CDR3 DNA reads as TGTGCCAGCAGCTTAGGGGAGGACGGTGGCACTGAAGCTTTCTTT. Translation: CASSLGEDGGTEAFF.